The 32 T cell receptor beta chains reported below all come from one sample, sequenced in a study of blood T cell repertoires in COVID-19. TCRdb keeps only in-frame clones here, not all; method: immunoSEQ multiplex PCR. Of about 430,000 clones detected, about 90% appear once; the ten largest clones hold more than 0.7%. Sample: peripheral blood. These receptors were obtained from a man aged 18 to 30 with COVID-19, enrolled during active disease.

The table lists this clone with a few counts. The chain uses TRBV18 and TRBJ2-5; tentatively, D is TRBD2 (5 bases). Germline V gene data show CDR1 as KGHSH and CDR2 as LQKENI. Trimming left V 0 bases short and J 1 base short, with 6 bases between. CDR3 length: 14 amino acids. The CDR3 loop reads CASSPPEVQETQYF. For the CDR3, the DNA is TGTGCCAGCTCACCACCGGAGGTCCAAGAGACCCAGTACTTC.

This clone was detected once. The chain is built from TRBV11-2 and TRBJ2-3; 10 positions match TRBD2. The CDR3 runs to 16 residues. CDR1 SGHAT and CDR2 FQNNGV come from the germline V gene. The ends lost 6 bases at V and 5 bases at J; junction bases unmatched: 11. The CDR3 DNA is TGTGCCAGCAGATCAGTCCTAGCGGGAGCTGGAGATACGCAGTATTTT. This sequence encodes CASRSVLAGAGDTQYF.

V is TRBV19 and J is TRBJ1-4; no clear D. This CDR3 comprises 15 residues. Germline CDR1 reads LNHDA; CDR2 reads SQIVND (reference sequence). V gave up 1 base and J gave up 0 bases, with 6 bases separating them. The CDR3 DNA follows: TGTGCCAGTAGTATAGGCGGGGCAACTAATGAAAAACTGTTTTTT. It is translated as CASSIGGATNEKLFF.

The chain is built from TRBV6-1 and TRBJ2-5; the D is unclear. The V and J ends lost 3 bases and 2 bases respectively, with 10 bases between them. This CDR3 has 14 amino acids. CDR1 is MNHNS and CDR2 is SASEGT in the germline V gene. CDR3 in DNA: TGTGCCAGCAGTGATCACACAAATCAAGAGACCCAGTACTTC. Protein: CASSDHTNQETQYF.

This chain links TRBV15 with TRBJ1-1, with D perhaps TRBD1 (6 bases). The CDR3 is made up of 16 amino acids. Per the germline V gene, CDR1 is LNHNV and CDR2 is YYDKDF (reference sequence). The V end lost 4 bases, the J end lost 2 bases, and 17 bases lay between the germline ends. This CDR3 reads CATSTRERGGNTEAFF. CDR3 coding DNA: TGTGCCACCAGCACGCGTGAAAGGGGGGGCAACACTGAAGCTTTCTTT.

The chain carries TRBV27 and TRBJ2-1, with a possible D match to TRBD1 (5 bases). The CDR3 contains 14 residues. In germline, CDR1 is MNHEY, CDR2 SMNVEV (reference sequence). Trimming left V 6 bases short and J 7 bases short, with 16 bases between. The DNA of the CDR3 is TGTGCCAGCAGCCTTGCAGGGCTGGTGAATGAGCAGTTCTTC. Residues: CASSLAGLVNEQFF.

This clone was recorded only once. This chain uses TRBV6-5 with TRBJ2-3, with D tentatively TRBD2 (6 bases). Germline-derived CDR1 and CDR2 are MNHEY and SVGAGI. CDR3 length: 15 residues. V dropped 2 bases and J dropped 2 bases, with 11 bases sitting between them. DNA for the CDR3: TGTGCCAGCAGTTACGGGCGGGGACTCACAGATACGCAGTATTTT. This translates into CASSYGRGLTDTQYF.

The rearrangement joins TRBV5-1 to TRBJ2-3, with TRBD2 matching 9 bases. The CDR3 has 15 amino acids. Germline lookup yields CDR1 SGHRS and CDR2 YFSETQ. Trimming at V came to 0 bases and at J to 1 base, leaving 0 bases not matched to a gene. The CDR3 region has the DNA TGCGCCAGCAGCTTGGTAGCGGGGGGCACAGATACGCAGTATTTT. It encodes CASSLVAGGTDTQYF.

The chain is built from TRBV27 and TRBJ2-7, with D tentatively TRBD1 (6 bases). V lost 5 bases, J lost 6 bases, and 11 bases lay in between. Germline V CDR1 and CDR2: MNHEY, SMNVEV (reference sequence). CDR3 length equals 12 residues. CDR3 amino acids: CASSHTGSEQYF. CDR3 in DNA: TGTGCCAGCAGTCATACAGGGTCCGAGCAGTACTTC.

This clone was seen more than once but under ten times. The genes are TRBV5-4 and TRBJ1-3; D is possibly TRBD1 (5 bases). V was shortened by 3 bases and J by 0 bases, with 13 bases between the two germline ends. The CDR3 has 16 residues. CDR1 and CDR2 from the germline V gene are SGHNT and YYREEE (reference sequence). CDR3 sequence: CASSSADNFSGNTIYF. CDR3 coding DNA: TGTGCCAGCAGCTCGGCGGACAACTTCTCTGGAAACACCATATATTTT.

The table lists this clone with a count of one. The chain joins TRBV5-6 to TRBJ2-1, with D perhaps TRBD2 (5 bases). Germline CDR1 reads SGHDT; CDR2 reads YYEEEE. Trimming pared 0 bases from V and 7 bases from J, leaving 14 bases between. The CDR3 runs to 15 residues. This CDR3 reads CASSLVTSSWNEQFF. CDR3 in DNA: TGTGCCAGCAGCTTGGTAACTAGTTCTTGGAATGAGCAGTTCTTC.

The chain links TRBV7-8 to TRBJ2-1; TRBD2 is a possible D gene (6 bases). This CDR3 comprises 17 residues. CDR1 and CDR2 from the germline V gene are SGHVS and FQNEAQ. V was shortened by 6 bases and J by 1 base, with 19 bases between the two germline ends. The DNA of the CDR3 is TGTGCCAGCAGTCGAAGAAGCCGGGACTTTTCCTACAATGAGCAGTTCTTC. Translation: CASSRRSRDFSYNEQFF.

The chain recombines TRBV4-1 with TRBJ2-1, with 14 positions matching TRBD2. The junction had 0 bases not matched to a gene; V was cut back by 1 base and J by 10 bases. Germline V gene data show CDR1 as MGHRA and CDR2 as YSYEKL. The length of the CDR3 is 14 residues. For the CDR3, the DNA is TGCGCCAGCAGCCAAGGGACTAGCGGGAGGGAGCAGTTCTTC. It specifies CASSQGTSGREQFF.

V gene TRBV19 combines with J gene TRBJ2-1; TRBD2 matches 7 bases. V lost 2 bases, J lost 5 bases, and 3 bases stayed unmatched. The CDR3 runs 14 residues. Germline values: CDR1 LNHDA, CDR2 SQIVND (reference sequence). CDR3 in DNA: TGTGCCAGTAGTATAAAGCGGGGTAACAATGAGCAGTTCTTC. It encodes CASSIKRGNNEQFF.

The V and J genes are TRBV18 and TRBJ1-3; D call uncertain. V gave up 8 bases and J gave up 0 bases, with 11 bases separating them. CDR3 size: 14 residues. Germline CDR1 reads KGHSH; CDR2 reads LQKENI. CDR3 nucleotides: TGTGCCAGCACTTTAGACTTCTCTGGAAACACCATATATTTT. Residues: CASTLDFSGNTIYF.

The chain joins TRBV5-8 to TRBJ1-5; 7 bases are shared with TRBD1. J was trimmed by 3 bases and V by 0 bases; bases with no gene match: 6. The CDR3 contains 16 residues. Looked up from germline, CDR1 is SGHTS and CDR2 is YDEGEE. The CDR3 DNA follows: TGTGCCAGCAGCTTGGGACAGGGCAATTCCAATCAGCCCCAGCATTTT. Translation gives CASSLGQGNSNQPQHF. Full variable domain (remainder filled in from reference TRBV5-8 and TRBJ1-5): EAGVTQSPTHLIKTRGQQATLRCSPISGHTSVYWYQQALGLGLQFLLWYDEGEERNRGNFPPRFSGRQFPNYSSELNVNALELEDSALYLCASSLGQGNSNQPQHFGDGTRLSIL.

The chain has TRBV5-6 and TRBJ2-7; 9 bases align to TRBD2. Unmatched junction bases numbered 6, after V lost 0 bases and J lost 2 bases. The V gene's germline CDR1 is SGHDT and CDR2 YYEEEE. The CDR3 loop spans 16 amino acids. The CDR3 DNA reads as TGTGCCAGCAGCTTGGCCCCGACTAGCGGACCCTACGAGCAGTACTTC. Protein product: CASSLAPTSGPYEQYF. Full variable domain (remainder filled in from reference TRBV5-6 and TRBJ2-7): DAGVTQSPTHLIKTRGQQVTLRCSPKSGHDTVSWYQQALGQGPQFIFQYYEEEERQRGNFPDRFSGHQFPNYSSELNVNALLLGDSALYLCASSLAPTSGPYEQYFGPGTRLTVT.

On this clone itself: Other DNA sequences in this sample translate to the same CDR3. The chain uses TRBV19 and TRBJ2-7; 11 nucleotides agree with TRBD1. The CDR3 spans 14 residues. Trimming cost V 3 bases and J 4 bases; bases outside gene matches: 2. Germline CDR1 and CDR2: LNHDA and SQIVND (reference sequence). The CDR3 reads CASSIGQGAYEQYF. CDR3 DNA: TGTGCCAGTAGTATTGGACAGGGGGCTTACGAGCAGTACTTC.

This sequence joins TRBV5-4 and TRBJ1-5; D unresolved. The CDR3 covers 13 residues. Trimming left V 4 bases short and J 7 bases short, with 12 bases between. Germline-derived CDR1 and CDR2 are SGHNT and YYREEE (reference sequence). The CDR3: CASSPDSGQPQHF. CDR3 coding DNA: TGTGCCAGCAGCCCTGACTCGGGACAGCCCCAGCATTTT.

The chain carries TRBV5-5 and TRBJ1-1, with D maybe TRBD1 (6 bases). This CDR3 is 14 amino acids long. Germline V gene sequence: CDR1 SGHKS, CDR2 YYEKEE (reference sequence). Deletions cut 4 bases from V and 6 bases from J, with 16 bases between. The CDR3 region has the DNA TGTGCCAGCAGCCTATTACAGGGTCTCTCTGAAGCTTTCTTT. This translates into CASSLLQGLSEAFF. The variable domain in full, completed from reference TRBV5-5 and TRBJ1-1, reads DAGVTQSPTHLIKTRGQQVTLRCSPISGHKSVSWYQQVLGQGPQFIFQYYEKEERGRGNFPDRFSARQFPNYSSELNVNALLLGDSALYLCASSLLQGLSEAFFGQGTRLTVV.

The chain joins TRBV2 to TRBJ2-1, with D perhaps TRBD1 (5 bases). With 3 bases removed from V and 9 bases from J, the gap between germline ends came to 21 bases. The CDR3 length is 16 residues. CDR1 and CDR2 from the germline V gene are SNHLY and FYNNEI. CDR3 sequence (DNA): TGTGCCAGCAGTGATTATAGGTTTAGGGGCAGGAGTGAGCAGTTCTTC. Encoded protein: CASSDYRFRGRSEQFF.

The chain links TRBV7-9 to TRBJ2-3; D perhaps matches TRBD1 (5 bases). The CDR3 is 14 amino acids. Trimming stripped 4 bases from V and 4 bases from J, with 12 bases between. Germline lookup yields CDR1 SEHNR and CDR2 FQNEAQ (reference sequence). The CDR3 DNA follows: TGTGCCAGCAGCTCCCAGGGTGGTGCAGATACGCAGTATTTT. Its translation is CASSSQGGADTQYF.

The rearrangement uses TRBV6-5 and TRBJ1-1, with 8 bases that match TRBD1. Looked up from germline, CDR1 is MNHEY and CDR2 is SVGAGI. V shed 6 bases, J shed 0 bases, and the junction held 6 bases outside the gene matches. The CDR3 runs 15 residues. The DNA for the CDR3 is TGTGCCAGCAGCTACAGGGGGAGTATGAACACTGAAGCTTTCTTT. Protein sequence: CASSYRGSMNTEAFF.

J is TRBJ1-5 and V is TRBV9; a possible D gene is TRBD1 (5 bases). The germline V and J ends were trimmed by 0 bases and 3 bases, with 10 bases remaining between them. The CDR3 has 15 residues. Germline CDR1 and CDR2: SGDLS and YYNGEE. The CDR3 nucleotides read TGTGCCAGCAGCGTAGCGGGGGGTTTCAATCAGCCCCAGCATTTT. Its translation: CASSVAGGFNQPQHF.

This sequence joins TRBV7-3 and TRBJ2-7; D may be TRBD2 (5 bases). Germline CDR1 reads SGHTA; CDR2 reads FQGTGA. This CDR3 is 13 amino acids long. V was pared by 1 base and J by 7 bases, with 11 bases between. The CDR3: CASSLRSPGEQYF. DNA of the CDR3: TGTGCCAGCAGCTTAAGGTCCCCGGGGGAGCAGTACTTC.

This clone was detected once. The J gene is TRBJ2-2, the V gene TRBV2, with 10 bases identical to TRBD2. Germline lookup yields CDR1 SNHLY and CDR2 FYNNEI. V shed 5 bases and J 5 bases; nucleotides not matched to a gene: 5. CDR3 length: 15 amino acids. CDR3 sequence (DNA): TGTGCCAGCAGTAGCGGGGGGGCCTCAACCGGGGAGCTGTTTTTT. It yields the protein CASSSGGASTGELFF. The whole variable domain, filled in from reference TRBV2 and TRBJ2-2, reads EPEVTQTPSHQVTQMGQEVILRCVPISNHLYFYWYRQILGQKVEFLVSFYNNEISEKSEIFDDQFSVERPDGSNFTLKIRSTKLEDSAMYFCASSSGGASTGELFFGEGSRLTVL.

This clone has just one count. This sequence joins TRBV5-1 and TRBJ1-1, with 8 bases that match TRBD1. J was trimmed by 1 base and V by 4 bases; bases with no gene match: 15. Germline assignment: CDR1 SGHRS and CDR2 YFSETQ. The CDR3 spans 18 residues. In nucleotides, the CDR3 is TGCGCCAGCAGCGAACCTAAAGGCAGGGGGCTTGGGAACACTGAAGCTTTCTTT. Its protein product is CASSEPKGRGLGNTEAFF.

The chain employs TRBV6-5 and TRBJ2-7; D gene unclear. This CDR3 comprises 13 residues. CDR1 MNHEY and CDR2 SVGAGI come from the germline V gene. V was pared by 0 bases and J by 2 bases, with 5 bases between. CDR3 DNA: TGTGCCAGCAGTTACTCCCCAGCCTACGAGCAGTACTTC. Amino acid sequence: CASSYSPAYEQYF.

This rearrangement joins TRBV6-6 to TRBJ1-2; 7 bases are shared with TRBD1. Germline assignment: CDR1 MNHNY and CDR2 SVGAGI (reference sequence). V shed 2 bases, J shed 8 bases, and the junction held 5 bases outside the gene matches. The length of the CDR3 is 13 residues. CDR3 region: CASSYDRAEGYTF. CDR3 coding DNA: TGTGCCAGCAGTTACGACAGGGCTGAGGGCTACACCTTC.

This chain joins TRBV18 and TRBJ2-1; tentatively, D is TRBD2 (6 bases). The CDR3 has 15 amino acids. V was clipped by 0 bases and J by 10 bases, with 16 bases between them. The V gene's germline CDR1 is KGHSH and CDR2 LQKENI. DNA of the CDR3: TGTGCCAGCTCACCACCGACTAGAAACCCACCGGAGCAGTTCTTC. As protein: CASSPPTRNPPEQFF.

This chain joins TRBV20-1 and TRBJ2-7, with 8 positions matching TRBD2. Germline trimming cut 3 bases from V and 3 bases from J; bases unmatched to any gene: 7. Germline values: CDR1 DFQATT, CDR2 SNEGSKA (reference sequence). The CDR3 loop spans 14 amino acids. CDR3 DNA: TGCAGTGCTAGTTTGACGGGAGGGGGCTACGAGCAGTACTTC. The encoded protein is CSASLTGGGYEQYF.

The chain is built from TRBV18 and TRBJ2-1; 9 bases fit TRBD1. The CDR3 contains 15 residues. The junction had 7 bases not matched to a gene; V was cut back by 3 bases and J by 7 bases. Germline V gives CDR1 KGHSH, CDR2 LQKENI. Here the CDR3 reads CASSPGTGLRNEQFF. In DNA, the CDR3 is TGTGCCAGCTCACCTGGGACAGGGCTGAGAAATGAGCAGTTCTTC.